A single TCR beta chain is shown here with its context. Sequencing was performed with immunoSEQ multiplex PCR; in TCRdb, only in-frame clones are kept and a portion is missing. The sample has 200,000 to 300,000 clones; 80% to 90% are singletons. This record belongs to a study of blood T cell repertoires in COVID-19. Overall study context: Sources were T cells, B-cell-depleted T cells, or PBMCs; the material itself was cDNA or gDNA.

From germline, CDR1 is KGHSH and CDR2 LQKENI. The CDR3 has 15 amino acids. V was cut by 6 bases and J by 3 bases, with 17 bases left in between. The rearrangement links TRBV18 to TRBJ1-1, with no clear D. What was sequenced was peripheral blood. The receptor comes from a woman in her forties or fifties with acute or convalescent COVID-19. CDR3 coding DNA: TGTGCCAGCTCCCGTCTTGATGTGCCGGACACTGAAGCTTTCTTT. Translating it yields CASSRLDVPDTEAFF.